These 9 T cell receptor beta chains were sequenced from one sample in a study of shared clonotypes between healthy human individuals. Using immunoSEQ multiplex PCR, the repertoire was profiled, and TCRdb retains in-frame clones only, with some absent. Of roughly 2 million clones in the sample, roughly 94% were seen once. Sequencing input: naive CD4+ T cells sorted from blood. Subset denoted: CD45RA+ positively selected. These receptors were obtained from a man aged 18 to 29 in good health.

Concerning this clone itself: The same CDR3 also results from other DNA sequences found in this sample. The rearrangement uses TRBV5-1 and TRBJ2-7, with a weak D call TRBD2 (6 bases). CDR3 length equals 15 residues. CDR1 SGHRS and CDR2 YFSETQ come from the germline V gene. The ends were cut back, 0 bases at V and 0 bases at J, with 10 bases in the middle. CDR3 sequence reads: CASSLEQGGSYEQYF. CDR3 bases: TGCGCCAGCAGCTTGGAGCAGGGAGGCTCCTACGAGCAGTACTTC. The whole variable domain, filled in from reference TRBV5-1 and TRBJ2-7, reads KAGVTQTPRYLIKTRGQQVTLSCSPISGHRSVSWYQQTPGQGLQFLFEYFSETQRNKGNFPGRFSGRQFSNSRSEMNVSTLELGDSALYLCASSLEQGGSYEQYFGPGTRLTVT.

The chain combines TRBV27 with TRBJ1-5; D possibly corresponds to TRBD1 (5 bases). This CDR3 comprises 17 residues. The germline CDR1 and CDR2 sequences are MNHEY and SMNVEV (reference sequence). Trimming left V 2 bases short and J 0 bases short, with 14 bases between. Here the CDR3 reads CASSLRFRGDSNQPQHF. The CDR3 coding sequence is TGTGCCAGCAGTTTAAGATTTCGGGGGGATAGCAATCAGCCCCAGCATTTT.

The chain combines TRBV5-1 with TRBJ2-7; 8 nucleotides agree with TRBD1. CDR3 length: 15 amino acids. V lost 2 bases to trimming and J lost 2 bases; unmatched junction nucleotides: 6. The germline V gene has CDR1 SGHRS and CDR2 YFSETQ. The chain's CDR3 is CASSFRQGHPYEQYF. CDR3 sequence (DNA): TGCGCCAGCAGCTTTCGACAGGGGCATCCCTACGAGCAGTACTTC.

The V and J genes are TRBV5-1 and TRBJ2-5, with 10 bases matching TRBD2. The CDR3 is 16 residues long. The V gene end was trimmed by 2 bases and the J gene end by 1 base; junction bases not matched to a gene: 5. The germline V gene has CDR1 SGHRS and CDR2 YFSETQ. CDR3 protein: CASSLGLADIQETQYF. CDR3 DNA sequence: TGCGCCAGCAGCTTAGGACTAGCGGATATCCAAGAGACCCAGTACTTC.

The genes are TRBV10-2 and TRBJ2-1, with D unresolved. The ends were cut back, 0 bases at V and 11 bases at J, with 8 bases in the middle. CDR1 and CDR2 (germline): WSHSY, SAAADI. This CDR3 is 12 amino acids long. This chain's CDR3 is CASSESESQQFF. In DNA, the CDR3 is TGCGCCAGCAGTGAGTCGGAATCCCAGCAGTTCTTC.

The chain recombines TRBV30 with TRBJ1-4, with a possible D match to TRBD1 (5 bases). The CDR3 contains 18 residues. V gave up 0 bases and J gave up 5 bases, with 22 bases separating them. The germline V gene has CDR1 GTSNPN and CDR2 SVGIG (reference sequence). The CDR3 sequence is CAWSVRDRWGPRNEKLFF. The DNA for the CDR3 is TGTGCCTGGAGTGTCCGGGACCGGTGGGGCCCGCGGAATGAAAAACTGTTTTTT.

The rearrangement joins TRBV28 to TRBJ1-5; D gene unclear. Germline loops: CDR1 MDHEN, CDR2 SYDVKM. The CDR3 loop spans 16 amino acids. The V end was cut by 1 base, the J end by 0 bases, with 10 bases between. CDR3 DNA sequence: TGTGCCAGCAGTTTATTAGAGTTTTATAGCAATCAGCCCCAGCATTTT. It yields the protein CASSLLEFYSNQPQHF.

Concerning this clone itself: One end of the junction does not line up with germline, which may come from a read error. The chain couples TRBV5-4 to TRBJ2-5; 7 bases are shared with TRBD2. This CDR3 is built from 15 residues. Germline assignment: CDR1 SGHNT and CDR2 YYREEE (reference sequence). This chain's CDR3 is CASGLDPGGQETQYF. In DNA, the CDR3 is TGTGCCAGCGGCTTGGATCCGGGGGGACAAGAGACCCAGTACTTC.

The chain carries TRBV6-1 and TRBJ2-5, with 9 bases lining up with TRBD2. There are 14 residues in the CDR3. In germline, CDR1 is MNHNS, CDR2 SASEGT. The junction had 10 bases not matched to a gene; V was cut back by 9 bases and J by 5 bases. The CDR3 sequence is CASLWGLAGETQYF. The CDR3 region has the DNA TGTGCCAGTCTCTGGGGTCTAGCGGGGGAGACCCAGTACTTC.